This note documents a single T cell receptor beta chain sequence. Trimming stripped 3 bases from V and 3 bases from J, with 9 bases between. The CDR3 covers 13 residues. Looked up from germline, CDR1 is DFQATT and CDR2 is SNEGSKA (reference sequence). The data stem from a study of blood T cell repertoires in COVID-19. Original handling: Amplifying reference gene primers gave estimates of nucleated cell counts. Assay used: immunoSEQ multiplex PCR; TCRdb lists only in-frame clones, some missing. Clone size and the V and J calls come from that table; the DNA yielded D and trimming. The profile shows tens of thousands of clones, around 87% of them singletons.

The chain is built from TRBV20-1 and TRBJ2-1; D ambiguous. This TCR was sampled from a woman in her sixties with COVID-19, enrolled during active disease. Sequences were obtained from peripheral blood. The DNA for the CDR3 is TGCAGTGCTAGTTTTAGTTACTACAATGAGCAGTTCTTC. This encodes CSASFSYYNEQFF.